The 4 T cell receptor beta chains presented below share a single source sample, sequenced in a study of blood T cell repertoires in COVID-19. Clones were sequenced by immunoSEQ multiplex PCR, and TCRdb holds only the in-frame ones, with some missing. The sample consists of more than 95,000 clones, less than 90% of them appearing once. Sample: peripheral blood. Receptors were obtained from a man aged 45-65 years with acute or convalescent COVID-19.

The chain combines TRBV20-1 with TRBJ1-1, with 7 bases that match TRBD1. This CDR3 spans 15 amino acids. CDR1 and CDR2 (germline): DFQATT, SNEGSKA (reference sequence). The junction had 8 bases not matched to a gene; V was cut back by 3 bases and J by 1 base. The DNA of the CDR3 is TGCAGTGCTAGTATATGGGGACAGAAGAACACTGAAGCTTTCTTT. Encoded protein: CSASIWGQKNTEAFF.

The genes are TRBV18 and TRBJ1-5; D unclear. The length of the CDR3 is 13 residues. Deletions cut 2 bases from V and 3 bases from J, with 5 bases between. Germline V gene lookup returns CDR1 KGHSH and CDR2 LQKENI. The CDR3 DNA follows: TGTGCCAGCTCACCATCTTACAATCAGCCCCAGCATTTT. Encoded protein: CASSPSYNQPQHF.

The rearrangement links TRBV19 to TRBJ1-6, with D perhaps matching TRBD1 (5 bases). Germline V gene data show CDR1 as LNHDA and CDR2 as SQIVND (reference sequence). V was pared by 1 base and J by 3 bases, with 7 bases between. CDR3 size: 15 residues. CDR3 sequence (DNA): TGTGCCAGTAGTATAGGTGACAGCTATAATTCACCCCTCCACTTT. It specifies CASSIGDSYNSPLHF.

Remarks on this clone: A junction end diverges from the germline sequence, so it may reflect a read error. This chain links TRBV7-7 with TRBJ2-5, with D possibly TRBD1 on 5 matching bases. The CDR3 has 14 residues. The germline V gene encodes CDR1 SSHAT and CDR2 FNYEAQ (reference sequence). The CDR3 sequence: CASSLGAVQETQYF. CDR3 DNA: TGTGCTAGCAGCTTAGGGGCAGTGCAAGAGACCCAGTACTTC.